The T cell receptor (beta chain) under discussion was sequenced for a study of CD8 T cells in Susac syndrome. Random hexamers were used to reverse transcribe an amount of roughly 0.45 to 1 ug RNA. TCR beta CDR3 was amplified by immunoSEQ multiplex PCR. This amplification extended across 54 Vbeta and 13 Jbeta segments. Using its own MiXCR run on the immunoSEQ multiplex PCR reads, TCRdb lists one record per CDR3 protein. The table records approximately 200,000 distinct CDR3 sequences, almost 96% of them present only once. In germline, CDR1 is SQVTM, CDR2 ANQGSEA. This CDR3 comprises 14 residues. V was clipped by 0 bases and J by 5 bases; unmatched bases: 5. TCR beta sequences were obtained from blood CD8+ and CD4+ T cells.

The chain joins TRBV29-1 to TRBJ1-2, with 8 bases fitting TRBD1. The clonotype originates from a human donor with multiple sclerosis. Input material: CD4+ T cells from PBMCs. The CDR3 DNA reads TGCAGCGTTGAAGATAGCGACAGGGGATATGGCTACACCTTC. Amino acids: CSVEDSDRGYGYTF.